This T cell receptor (beta chain) was retrieved from a study of T cell responses to AZD1222 COVID-19 vaccine. Study-wide results and caveats: Receipt of two AZD1222 doses was followed by a rise in Spike-specific TCR breadth and depth. Reportedly, nearly half of unique spike TCRs recognized epitopes outside B.1.351/B.1.1.7 mutations. Baseline serology detected seropositivity in only a handful of AZD1222 recipients.

Germline CDR1 and CDR2: LNHDA and SQIVND (reference sequence). The CDR3 covers 16 residues. V lost 6 bases and J 5 bases, leaving 23 bases between the germline ends. As regards this clone: The antigen is undetermined.

Sequencing used immunoSEQ multiplex PCR; TCRdb keeps in-frame clones, though not all of them. The table lists approximately 99,000 clones, about 90% of them singletons. This chain connects TRBV19 to TRBJ2-7, with D perhaps TRBD1 or TRBD2 (7 bases each). This specimen consisted of peripheral blood, obtained on day 0 of AZD1222 vaccination. This clonotype was sampled from an adult in good health. The CDR3 sequence is CASSGEGARIGDEQYF. The CDR3 region has the DNA TGTGCCAGTAGCGGGGAGGGGGCAAGAATCGGGGACGAGCAGTACTTC.